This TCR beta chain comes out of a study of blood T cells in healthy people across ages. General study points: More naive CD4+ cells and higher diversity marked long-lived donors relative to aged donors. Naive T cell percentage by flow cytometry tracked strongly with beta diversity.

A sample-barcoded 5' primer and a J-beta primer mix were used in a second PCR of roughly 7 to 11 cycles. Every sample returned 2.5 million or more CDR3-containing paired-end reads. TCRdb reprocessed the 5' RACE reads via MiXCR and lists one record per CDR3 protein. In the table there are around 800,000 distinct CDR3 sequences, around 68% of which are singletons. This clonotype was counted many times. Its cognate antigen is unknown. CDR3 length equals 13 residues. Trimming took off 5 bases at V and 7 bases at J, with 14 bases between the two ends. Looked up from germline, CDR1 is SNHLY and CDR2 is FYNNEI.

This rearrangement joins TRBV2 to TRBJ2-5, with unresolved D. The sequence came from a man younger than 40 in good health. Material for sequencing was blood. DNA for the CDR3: TGTGCCAGCAGTACAGCGCCTCCGGGGACCCAGTACTTC. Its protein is CASSTAPPGTQYF.